The TCR beta chain under discussion was sequenced for a study of blood T cells in healthy people across ages. Per germline, CDR1 ENHRY and CDR2 SYGVKD. The ends were cut back, 10 bases at V and 1 base at J, with 13 bases in the middle. The CDR3 covers 13 residues. Roughly 10 milliliters of peripheral blood were drawn from each donor into EDTA-treated tubes. The authors ran a second PCR of about 7 to 12 cycles using a sample-barcoded 5' primer and a J-beta primer mix. TCRdb passed the 5' RACE reads through MiXCR, listing each CDR3 protein once. The sample yields about 1.6 million distinct CDR3 sequences, around 36% seen once.

The source of this sequence is a woman under 40 in good health. The V gene is TRBV10-3, the J gene TRBJ1-1; D ambiguous. Sequenced sample: blood. Here the CDR3 DNA reads TGTGCCAGCCGGGTGGGCCAGAACACTGAAGCTTTCTTT. This codes for CASRVGQNTEAFF.